Following are 18 T cell receptor beta chains from one sample sequenced in a study of early T cells in non-severe SARS-CoV-2 infection. A single record per CDR3 protein comes from TCRdb applying MiXCR to the 5' RACE reads. This sample has roughly 80,000 distinct CDR3 sequences, with 11% to 15% found just once. Sequencing was done on a sample of whole blood. These receptors were obtained from an adult who was a healthcare worker with PCR-confirmed SARS-CoV-2 infection or an uninfected control (not recorded which).

This clonotype was recorded at least ten times. V gene TRBV29-1 combines with J gene TRBJ2-7; D is undetermined. The V end lost 6 bases, the J end lost 2 bases, and 17 bases lay between the germline ends. Germline V lookup: CDR1 SQVTM, CDR2 ANQGSEA. The CDR3 length is 14 residues. The CDR3, as DNA: TGCAGCGTCCTGCGGCCAGGTCAAACCTACGAGCAGTACTTC. This codes for CSVLRPGQTYEQYF.

Many counts were recorded for this clonotype. The rearrangement links TRBV5-1 to TRBJ2-6; D might be TRBD1 (6 bases). Germline-derived CDR1 and CDR2 are SGHRS and YFSETQ. Trimming took 1 base from V and 0 from J, leaving 17 bases between them. This CDR3 spans 19 amino acids. CDR3 region: CASSLYPTGGISGANVLTF. CDR3 nucleotide sequence: TGCGCCAGCAGCTTGTATCCGACAGGTGGGATCTCTGGGGCCAACGTCCTGACTTTC.

This clonotype came up a few times. This chain joins TRBV28 and TRBJ1-1, with 7 bases fitting TRBD1. This CDR3 spans 13 amino acids. From germline, CDR1 is MDHEN and CDR2 SYDVKM. After removal of 2 bases from V and 6 bases from J, the junction contained 3 bases not matched to a gene. The CDR3 spells CASSLGTVAEAFF. In DNA form, the CDR3 reads TGTGCCAGCAGTTTAGGGACAGTCGCTGAAGCTTTCTTT.

This clonotype came up many times. DNA for the CDR3: TGTGCCTGGAGTACAGGGGCCTCAGGCCAGCCCCAGCATTTT. It encodes CAWSTGASGQPQHF. V is TRBV30 and J is TRBJ1-5, with 7 bases aligning to TRBD1. CDR3 length equals 14 residues. The V gene end was trimmed by 2 bases and the J gene end by 7 bases; junction bases not matched to a gene: 8. Germline CDR1 is GTSNPN and CDR2 is SVGIG (reference sequence).

The chain combines TRBV6-4 with TRBJ2-2; TRBD2 might be the D (5 bases). V was shortened by 3 bases and J by 2 bases, with 10 bases between the two germline ends. Germline CDR1 and CDR2: MRHNA and SNTAGT. There are 15 residues in the CDR3. The CDR3 loop reads CASSEEGTNTGELFF. CDR3 DNA sequence: TGTGCCAGCAGTGAAGAGGGAACCAACACCGGGGAGCTGTTTTTT.

The chain uses TRBV11-2 and TRBJ2-2; the match to TRBD2 covers 10 bases. This CDR3 spans 16 amino acids. Unmatched junction bases numbered 6, after V lost 2 bases and J lost 6 bases. Per the germline V gene, CDR1 is SGHAT and CDR2 is FQNNGV. The CDR3 DNA follows: TGTGCCAGCAGCTTACGTCCCGGGACTAGCGCCGGGGAGCTGTTTTTT. It codes for CASSLRPGTSAGELFF.

This clonotype was counted between two and nine times. J is TRBJ2-1 and V is TRBV5-1; D possibly matches TRBD1 or TRBD2 (5 bases each). CDR1 and CDR2 (germline): SGHRS, YFSETQ. CDR3 length equals 15 residues. V lost 0 bases and J lost 3, with 10 bases in between. DNA of the CDR3: TGCGCCAGCAGCTTGGTCGAGGGGAGCTACAATGAGCAGTTCTTC. Translated: CASSLVEGSYNEQFF.

This sequence joins TRBV29-1 and TRBJ2-7, with 7 bases that match TRBD1. V was pared by 4 bases and J by 3 bases, with 9 bases of the junction left unmatched. The CDR3 spans 14 residues. Per germline, CDR1 SQVTM and CDR2 ANQGSEA. The CDR3 nucleotides are TGCAGCGTTGTGTGGGGTGGACAGGACTACGAGCAGTACTTC. Translation gives CSVVWGGQDYEQYF.

At least ten counts were recorded for this clonotype. The V and J genes are TRBV24-1 and TRBJ2-1, with D perhaps TRBD2 (5 bases). Looked up from germline, CDR1 is KGHDR and CDR2 is SFDVKD. CDR3 length equals 14 residues. V dropped 8 bases and J dropped 0 bases, with 10 bases sitting between them. As DNA, the CDR3 is TGTGCCACCATGGGAGTGGACTCCTACAATGAGCAGTTCTTC. Translation gives CATMGVDSYNEQFF.

This clonotype was observed many times. The gene calls are TRBV11-2 and TRBJ2-5; 7 bases fit TRBD1. The CDR3 covers 14 residues. Trimming cost V 5 bases and J 4 bases; bases outside gene matches: 7. Looked up from germline, CDR1 is SGHAT and CDR2 is FQNNGV. CDR3 nucleotide sequence: TGTGCCAGCAGCAGACAGGGATCGTTAGAGACCCAGTACTTC. As protein: CASSRQGSLETQYF.

The chain employs TRBV20-1 and TRBJ2-1; a weak D match, TRBD2 (5 bases). Germline CDR1 reads DFQATT; CDR2 reads SNEGSKA (reference sequence). V dropped 6 bases and J dropped 7 bases, with 7 bases sitting between them. There are 10 residues in the CDR3. CDR3 DNA sequence: TGCAGTGCCTGGAGGAATGAGCAGTTCTTC. Its protein is CSAWRNEQFF.

The J gene is TRBJ1-6, the V gene TRBV7-9; no clear D. The V gene lost 10 bases and the J gene lost 10 bases, with 23 bases spanning the gap. CDR1 is SEHNR, CDR2 FQNEAQ, per germline (reference sequence). The CDR3 runs to 15 residues. CDR3: CATDNSSVIRSPLHF. DNA of the CDR3: TGTGCCACCGATAACTCCTCCGTAATTAGGTCACCCCTCCACTTT. Supplemented by reference TRBV7-9 and TRBJ1-6, the full variable domain reads DTGVSQNPRHKITKRGQNVTFRCDPISEHNRLYWYRQTLGQGPEFLTYFQNEAQLEKSRLLSDRFSAERPKGSFSTLEIQRTEQGDSAMYLCATDNSSVIRSPLHFGNGTRLTVT.

Many counts were recorded for this clonotype. This sequence joins TRBV20-1 and TRBJ2-7, with 12 bases matching TRBD2. After removal of 3 bases from V and 2 bases from J, the junction contained 2 bases not matched to a gene. Germline V gene sequence: CDR1 DFQATT, CDR2 SNEGSKA (reference sequence). The CDR3 is made up of 14 amino acids. The CDR3 region has the DNA TGCAGTGCTAGGTGGACTAGCGGGACCTACGAGCAGTACTTC. Its translation: CSARWTSGTYEQYF.

This clonotype has just a few counts. The V call is TRBV7-2, the J call TRBJ1-1; D unresolved. The CDR3 is 11 residues long. V lost 7 bases and J lost 2, with 5 bases in between. Germline assignment: CDR1 SGHTA and CDR2 FQGNSA. In DNA, the CDR3 is TGTGCCAGCACCAAAAACACTGAAGCTTTCTTT. Encoded protein: CASTKNTEAFF.

The chain joins TRBV7-9 to TRBJ2-1; 10 positions match TRBD2. V was pared by 8 bases and J by 6 bases, with 1 base of the junction left unmatched. There are 12 residues in the CDR3. Germline V gene sequence: CDR1 SEHNR, CDR2 FQNEAQ (reference sequence). CDR3 nucleotide sequence: TGTGCCAGCCAGCGGGGGGGCAATGAGCAGTTCTTC. This encodes CASQRGGNEQFF.

This chain connects TRBV7-9 to TRBJ2-1; 10 bases align to TRBD2. The V and J ends lost 4 bases and 7 bases, in that order; junction bases with no gene match: 7. The germline gives CDR1 SEHNR, CDR2 FQNEAQ (reference sequence). The CDR3 has 15 residues. CDR3 nucleotides: TGTGCCAGCAGCTCGCCAGGACTAGCGGCTAATGAGCAGTTCTTC. It is translated as CASSSPGLAANEQFF.

Regarding this clonotype: A read error may be the cause here, since a much bigger clone is one base away. The chain joins TRBV12-2 to TRBJ2-5. TRBV12-2 is designated a pseudogene. The CDR3 runs to 15 residues. Here the CDR3 reads CASRLGLPRIKTRYF. CDR3 DNA sequence: TGTGCAAGTCGCTTAGGCTTGCCGAGAATAAAGACCCGGTACTTC.

This clonotype occurred many times. The chain recombines TRBV27 with TRBJ1-5; D remains unclear. CDR1 is MNHEY and CDR2 is SMNVEV in the germline V gene (reference sequence). The CDR3 extends over 12 amino acids. V gave up 2 bases and J gave up 7 bases, with 6 bases separating them. The CDR3 bases are TGTGCCAGCAGTTTAAGAGGGCAGCCCCAGCATTTT. Protein product: CASSLRGQPQHF.